This T cell receptor beta chain derives from a study of OX40 agonist ivuxolimab in advanced cancers. Study-wide context: Therapy given before enrollment (anti-PD-1, anti-PD-L1 or anti-CTLA-4) was allowed, and around 40% had some. Findings of the study overall: With doses of 0.1 to 3.0 mg/kg, CD4+ and CD8+ blood T cells had undergone clonal expansion by week 6. CD4+ T cells averaged fewer expanded clones than CD8+ T cells.

Germline CDR1 and CDR2: LNHDA and SQIVND (reference sequence). The trim removed 7 bases at V and 1 base at J, leaving 9 bases unmatched. CDR3 length: 17 amino acids. As regards this clone: What it recognizes is unknown.

Assay: immunoSEQ multiplex PCR; the TCRdb copy retains only in-frame clones and omits some. The table includes tens of thousands of clones, roughly 89% detected once. This rearrangement joins TRBV19 to TRBJ2-4; 11 bases fit TRBD1. The sequence derives from an adult with an advanced solid tumor such as melanoma, head and neck, liver or kidney cancer. The sequencing here drew on CD4+ or CD8+ T cells sorted from blood, taken in a trial of the OX40 agonist ivuxolimab. The chain's CDR3 is CASMRTGGGKAKNIQYF. The CDR3, as DNA: TGTGCCAGTATGAGGACAGGGGGCGGCAAGGCCAAAAACATTCAGTACTTC.